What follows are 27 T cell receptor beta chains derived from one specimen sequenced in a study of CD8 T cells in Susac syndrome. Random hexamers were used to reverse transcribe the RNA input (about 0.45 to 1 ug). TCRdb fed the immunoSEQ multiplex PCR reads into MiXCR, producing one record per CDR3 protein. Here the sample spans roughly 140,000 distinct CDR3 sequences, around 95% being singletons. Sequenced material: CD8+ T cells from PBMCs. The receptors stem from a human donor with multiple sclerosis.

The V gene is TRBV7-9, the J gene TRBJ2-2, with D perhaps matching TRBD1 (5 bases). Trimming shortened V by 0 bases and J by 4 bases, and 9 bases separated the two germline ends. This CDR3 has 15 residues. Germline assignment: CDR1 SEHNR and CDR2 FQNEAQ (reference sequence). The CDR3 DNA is TGTGCCAGCAGCTTAGCGCAGGGCATCACCGGGGAGCTGTTTTTT. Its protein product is CASSLAQGITGELFF.

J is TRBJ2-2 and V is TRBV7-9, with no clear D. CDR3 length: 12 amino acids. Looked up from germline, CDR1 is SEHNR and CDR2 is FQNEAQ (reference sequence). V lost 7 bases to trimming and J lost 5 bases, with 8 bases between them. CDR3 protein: CASTLITGELFF. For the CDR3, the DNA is TGTGCCAGCACCCTTATTACCGGGGAGCTGTTTTTT.

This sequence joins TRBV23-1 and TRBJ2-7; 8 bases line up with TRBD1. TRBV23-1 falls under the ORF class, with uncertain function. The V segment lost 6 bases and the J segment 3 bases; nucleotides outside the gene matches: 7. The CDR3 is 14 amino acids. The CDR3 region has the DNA TGCGCCAGCAGGCCGGGACAGGTCCTCTACGAGCAGTACTTC. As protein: CASRPGQVLYEQYF.

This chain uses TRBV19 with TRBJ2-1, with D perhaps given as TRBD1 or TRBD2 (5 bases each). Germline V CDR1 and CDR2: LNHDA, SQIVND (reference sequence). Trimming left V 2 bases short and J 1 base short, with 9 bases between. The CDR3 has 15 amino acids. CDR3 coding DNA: TGTGCCAGTAGTATACTGTGGGGGTCCTACAATGAGCAGTTCTTC. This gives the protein CASSILWGSYNEQFF.

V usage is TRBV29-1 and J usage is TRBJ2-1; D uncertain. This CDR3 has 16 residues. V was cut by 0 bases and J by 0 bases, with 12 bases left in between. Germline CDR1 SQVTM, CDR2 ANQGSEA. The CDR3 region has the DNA TGCAGCGTTGAAGACACAGTGGGATTCTCCTACAATGAGCAGTTCTTC. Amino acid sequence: CSVEDTVGFSYNEQFF.

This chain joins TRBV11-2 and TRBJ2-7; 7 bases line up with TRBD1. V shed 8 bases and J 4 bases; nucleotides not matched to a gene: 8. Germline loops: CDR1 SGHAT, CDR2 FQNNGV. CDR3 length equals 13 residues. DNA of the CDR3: TGTGCCAGCCTTAGGTGGACAGGTTACGAGCAGTACGTC. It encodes CASLRWTGYEQYV.

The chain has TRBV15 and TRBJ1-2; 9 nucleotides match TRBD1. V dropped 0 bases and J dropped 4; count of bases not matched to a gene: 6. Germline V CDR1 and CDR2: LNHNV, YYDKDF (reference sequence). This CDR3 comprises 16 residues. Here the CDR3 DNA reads TGTGCCACCAGCAGAGAGCGGACAGGGGACGGCTATGGCTACACCTTC. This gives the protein CATSRERTGDGYGYTF.

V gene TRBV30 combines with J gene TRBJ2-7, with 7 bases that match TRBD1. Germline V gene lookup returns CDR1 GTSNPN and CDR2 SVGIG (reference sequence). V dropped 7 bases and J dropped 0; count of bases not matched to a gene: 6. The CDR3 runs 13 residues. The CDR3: CALRQGSSYEQYV. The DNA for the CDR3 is TGTGCCTTAAGACAGGGTAGCTCCTACGAGCAGTACGTC.

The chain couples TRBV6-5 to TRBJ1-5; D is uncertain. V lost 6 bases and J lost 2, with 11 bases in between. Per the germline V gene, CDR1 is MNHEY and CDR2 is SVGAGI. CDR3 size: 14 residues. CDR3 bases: TGTGCCAGCAGGTCCGGGTTGGGCAATCAGCCCCAGCATTTT. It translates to CASRSGLGNQPQHF.

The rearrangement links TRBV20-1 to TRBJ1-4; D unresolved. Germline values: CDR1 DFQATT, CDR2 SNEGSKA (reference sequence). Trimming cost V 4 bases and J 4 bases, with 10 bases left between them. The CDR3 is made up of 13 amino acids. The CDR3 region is CSATLGINEKLFF. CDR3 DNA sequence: TGCAGTGCTACTTTGGGGATTAATGAAAAACTGTTTTTT.

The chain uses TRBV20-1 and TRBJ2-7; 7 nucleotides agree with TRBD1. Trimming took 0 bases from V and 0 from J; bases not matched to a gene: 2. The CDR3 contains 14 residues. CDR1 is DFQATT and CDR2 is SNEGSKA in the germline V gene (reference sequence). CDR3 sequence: CSARDWDSSYEQYF. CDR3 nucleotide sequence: TGCAGTGCTAGAGATTGGGACAGCTCCTACGAGCAGTACTTC.

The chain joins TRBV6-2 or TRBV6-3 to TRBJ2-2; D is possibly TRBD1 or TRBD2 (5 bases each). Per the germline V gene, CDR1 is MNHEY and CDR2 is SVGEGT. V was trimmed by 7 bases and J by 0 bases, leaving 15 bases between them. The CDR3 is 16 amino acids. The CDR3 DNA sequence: TGTGCCAGCACCGGGACCGTGTTCGCGAACACCGGGGAGCTGTTTTTT. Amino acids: CASTGTVFANTGELFF.

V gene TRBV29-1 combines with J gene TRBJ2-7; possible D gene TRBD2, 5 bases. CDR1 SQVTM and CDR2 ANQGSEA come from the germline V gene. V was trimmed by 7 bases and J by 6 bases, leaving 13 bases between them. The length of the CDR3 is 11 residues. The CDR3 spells CSGLRGSEQYF. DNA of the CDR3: TGCAGCGGCCTAAGAGGGTCCGAGCAGTACTTC.

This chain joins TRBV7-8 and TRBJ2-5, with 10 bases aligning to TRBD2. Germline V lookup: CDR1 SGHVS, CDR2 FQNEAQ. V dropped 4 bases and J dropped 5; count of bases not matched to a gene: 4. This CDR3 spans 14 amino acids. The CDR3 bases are TGTGCCAGCAGCTCCGGGACTAGCGTGGAGACCCAGTACTTC. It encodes CASSSGTSVETQYF.

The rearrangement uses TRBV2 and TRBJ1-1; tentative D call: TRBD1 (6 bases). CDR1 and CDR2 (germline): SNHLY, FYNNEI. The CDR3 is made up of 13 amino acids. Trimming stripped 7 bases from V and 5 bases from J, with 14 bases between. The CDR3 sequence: CASTEGGSTEAFF. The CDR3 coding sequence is TGTGCCAGCACCGAAGGGGGATCGACTGAAGCTTTCTTT.

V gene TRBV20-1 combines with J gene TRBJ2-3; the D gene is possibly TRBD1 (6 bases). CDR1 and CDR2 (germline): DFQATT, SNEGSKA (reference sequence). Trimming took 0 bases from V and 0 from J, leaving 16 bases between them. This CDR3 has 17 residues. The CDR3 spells CSARDQGGQGSTDTQYF. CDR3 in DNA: TGCAGTGCTAGAGATCAGGGTGGGCAGGGGAGCACAGATACGCAGTATTTT.

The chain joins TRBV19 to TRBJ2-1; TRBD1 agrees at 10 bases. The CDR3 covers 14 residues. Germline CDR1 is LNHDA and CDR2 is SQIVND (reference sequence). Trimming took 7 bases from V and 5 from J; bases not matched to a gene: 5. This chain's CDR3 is CASKGQGTHNEQFF. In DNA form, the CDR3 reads TGTGCCAGTAAGGGACAGGGGACGCACAATGAGCAGTTCTTC. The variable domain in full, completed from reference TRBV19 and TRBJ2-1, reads DGGITQSPKYLFRKEGQNVTLSCEQNLNHDAMYWYRQDPGQGLRLIYYSQIVNDFQKGDIAEGYSVSREKKESFPLTVTSAQKNPTAFYLCASKGQGTHNEQFFGPGTRLTVL.

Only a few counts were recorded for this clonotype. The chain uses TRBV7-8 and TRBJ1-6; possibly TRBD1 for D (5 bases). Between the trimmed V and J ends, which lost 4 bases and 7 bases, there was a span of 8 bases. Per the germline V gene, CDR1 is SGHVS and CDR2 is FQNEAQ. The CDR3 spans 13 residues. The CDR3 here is CASSSGTNSPLHF. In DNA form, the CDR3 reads TGTGCCAGCAGCTCCGGGACCAATTCACCCCTCCACTTT.

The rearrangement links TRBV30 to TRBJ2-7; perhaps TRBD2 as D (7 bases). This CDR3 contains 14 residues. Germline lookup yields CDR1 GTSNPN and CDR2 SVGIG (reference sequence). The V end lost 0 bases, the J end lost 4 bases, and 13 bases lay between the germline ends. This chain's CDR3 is CAWSVAGARYEQYV. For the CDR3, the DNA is TGTGCCTGGAGTGTTGCGGGGGCGCGGTACGAGCAGTACGTC.

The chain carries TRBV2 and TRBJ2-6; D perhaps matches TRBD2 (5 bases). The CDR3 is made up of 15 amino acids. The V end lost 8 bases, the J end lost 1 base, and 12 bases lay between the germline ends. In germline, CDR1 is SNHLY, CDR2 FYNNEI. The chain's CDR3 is CASSSRGSGANVLTF. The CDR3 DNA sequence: TGTGCCAGCTCCAGCCGGGGATCTGGGGCCAACGTCCTGACTTTC. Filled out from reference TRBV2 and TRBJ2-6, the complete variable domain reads EPEVTQTPSHQVTQMGQEVILRCVPISNHLYFYWYRQILGQKVEFLVSFYNNEISEKSEIFDDQFSVERPDGSNFTLKIRSTKLEDSAMYFCASSSRGSGANVLTFGAGSRLTVL.

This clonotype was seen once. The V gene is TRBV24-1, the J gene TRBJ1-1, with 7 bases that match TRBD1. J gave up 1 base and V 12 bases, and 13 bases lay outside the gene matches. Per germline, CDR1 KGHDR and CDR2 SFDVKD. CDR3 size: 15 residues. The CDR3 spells CAPTTGRGRNTEAFF. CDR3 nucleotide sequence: TGTGCCCCCACGACAGGGCGCGGTAGGAACACTGAAGCTTTCTTT.

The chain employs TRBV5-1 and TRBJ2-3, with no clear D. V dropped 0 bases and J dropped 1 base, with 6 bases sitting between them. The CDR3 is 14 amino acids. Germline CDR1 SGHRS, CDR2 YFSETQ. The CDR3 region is CASSLEQRTDTQYF. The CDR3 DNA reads TGCGCCAGCAGCTTGGAACAGCGCACAGATACGCAGTATTTT.

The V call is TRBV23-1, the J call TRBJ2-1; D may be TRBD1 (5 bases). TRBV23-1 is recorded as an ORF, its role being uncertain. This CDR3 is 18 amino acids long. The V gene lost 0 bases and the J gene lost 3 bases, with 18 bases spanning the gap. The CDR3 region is CASSQSAWIDRNYNEQFF. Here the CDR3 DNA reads TGCGCCAGCAGTCAATCGGCGTGGATTGACAGAAACTACAATGAGCAGTTCTTC.

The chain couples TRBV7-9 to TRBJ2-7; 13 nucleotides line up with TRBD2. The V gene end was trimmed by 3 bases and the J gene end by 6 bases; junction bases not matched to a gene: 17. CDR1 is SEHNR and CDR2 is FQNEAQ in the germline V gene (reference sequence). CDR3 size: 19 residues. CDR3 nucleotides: TGTGCCAGCAGCTTCACCCAGAGGACTAGCGGGGGACCATGGGGCGAGCAGTACTTC. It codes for CASSFTQRTSGGPWGEQYF.

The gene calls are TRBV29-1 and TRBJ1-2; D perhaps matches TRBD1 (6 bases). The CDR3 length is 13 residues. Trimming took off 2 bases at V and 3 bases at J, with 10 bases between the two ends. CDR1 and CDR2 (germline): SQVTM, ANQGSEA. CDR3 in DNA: TGCAGCGTTGAAACAGGGCTTGACTATGGCTACACCTTC. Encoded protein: CSVETGLDYGYTF. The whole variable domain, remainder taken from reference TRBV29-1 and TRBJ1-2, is SAVISQKPSRDICQRGTSLTIQCQVDSQVTMMFWYRQQPGQSLTLIATANQGSEATYESGFVIDKFPISRPNLTFSTLTVSNMSPEDSSIYLCSVETGLDYGYTFGSGTRLTVV.

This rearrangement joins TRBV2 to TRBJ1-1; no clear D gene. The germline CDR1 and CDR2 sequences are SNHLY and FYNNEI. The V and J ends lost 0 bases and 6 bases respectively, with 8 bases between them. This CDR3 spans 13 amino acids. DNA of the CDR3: TGTGCCAGCAGTGAAGCGCTAGGTTCTGAAGCTTTCTTT. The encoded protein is CASSEALGSEAFF.

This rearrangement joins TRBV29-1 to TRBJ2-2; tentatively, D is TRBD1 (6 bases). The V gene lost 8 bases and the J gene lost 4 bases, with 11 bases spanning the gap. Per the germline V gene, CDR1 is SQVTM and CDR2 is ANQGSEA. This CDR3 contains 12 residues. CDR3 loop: CSTDRGTGELFF. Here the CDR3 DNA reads TGCAGCACGGACAGAGGCACCGGGGAGCTGTTTTTT.